This is a list of T cell receptor beta chains from one sample in a study of blood T cells in healthy people across ages. TCRdb reprocessed the 5' RACE reads with MiXCR, giving one entry per CDR3 protein. The sample holds some 1.7 million distinct CDR3 sequences, over 25% seen once. The specimen was blood. These TCRs come from a woman in her twenties or thirties in good health. Both conserved end residues are part of each CDR3. The D gene is left open where the match is weak. Not all rows give a size; the values are once, few, many and, for expanded clones, a class.

CDR3 DNA | CDR3 protein | J gene | V gene | D gene | clone size
TGTGCCAGCACTTCGGGACTAGCGGGAGGCAACACCGGGGAGCTGTTTTTT | CASTSGLAGGNTGELFF | TRBJ2-2 | TRBV7-9 | TRBD2 | few
TGCGCCAGCAGCTTGAGTAGCGGGACGGGCGATACGCAGTATTTT | CASSLSSGTGDTQYF | TRBJ2-3 | TRBV5-1 | TRBD2 | .
TGTGCCAGCAGCTTAGGCGGGGGGGCCCCCAATGAGCAGTTCTTC | CASSLGGGAPNEQFF | TRBJ2-1 | TRBV7-3 | TRBD2 | few
TGTGCCAGCAGTTACAGGGACAGGGGTCCGGCTTTCTTT | CASSYRDRGPAFF | TRBJ1-1 | TRBV6-2/TRBV6-3 | TRBD1 | .
TGCAGTGCCCGGGACGGAGGCTATGGCTACACCTTC | CSARDGGYGYTF | TRBJ1-2 | TRBV20-1 | . | few
TGCGCCAGCAGCTGGGGGACAGGGAGAGGGGCCAACGTCCTGACTTTC | CASSWGTGRGANVLTF | TRBJ2-6 | TRBV5-1 | TRBD1 | once
TGTGCCAGCAGCCGGGGGGCCCCGCCAGATACGCAGTATTTT | CASSRGAPPDTQYF | TRBJ2-3 | TRBV12-3/TRBV12-4 | . | .
TGTGCCAGCAGTCTTCCCAGGGAGGGCTACACCTTC | CASSLPREGYTF | TRBJ1-2 | TRBV28 | . | many
TGTGCCAGCAGCCTAAAAAAGAGCGGGCCTACCTACGAGCAGTACTTC | CASSLKKSGPTYEQYF | TRBJ2-7 | TRBV7-7 | . | .
TGTGCCAGCAGTTATTATCGGGGGGGCGAAAATGAGCAGTTCTTC | CASSYYRGGENEQFF | TRBJ2-1 | TRBV12-3/TRBV12-4 | TRBD2 | .
TGTGCCACCAGCAACAGGGGTTGGCACATTCAGTACTTC | CATSNRGWHIQYF | TRBJ2-4 | TRBV24-1 | TRBD1 | .
TGCAGTGCCAAGCTGGATTGGAACACTGAAGCTTTCTTT | CSAKLDWNTEAFF | TRBJ1-1 | TRBV20-1 | . | .
TGTGCCATCAGCAAGGGCGCAGGCACTGAAGCTTTCTTT | CAISKGAGTEAFF | TRBJ1-1 | TRBV10-3 | . | .
TGTGCCACCGCTACCAGGGGTTCGGGGGAGACCCAGTACTTC | CATATRGSGETQYF | TRBJ2-5 | TRBV6-6 | . | few
TGCGCCAGCTCCCGAGACAGGCCTAGGAACACTGAAGCTTTCTTT | CASSRDRPRNTEAFF | TRBJ1-1 | TRBV5-1 | . | few
TGTGCCAGCAGTTATTTGGGGGAAGGTACTGAAGCTTTCTTT | CASSYLGEGTEAFF | TRBJ1-1 | TRBV6-5 | . | .